This T cell receptor (beta chain) appears in the sequencing data of a study of CD8+ T cells in alopecia areata. About the research overall: A regimen of oral tofacitinib, 5 to 10 mg twice daily, was given to treated patients. Patients took tofacitinib for 6 to 18 months, followed by 6 drug-free months.

Collection of lesional scalp punch biopsies and peripheral blood was performed in alopecia areata patients. Sorting of CD4+ and CD8+ T cells was performed on PBMCs. This clone was seen only a few times. CDR1 and CDR2 from the germline V gene are SQVTM and ANQGSEA. CDR3 length: 12 residues. Trimming removed 7 bases from V and 4 bases from J, with 13 bases in between. Extraction and reverse transcription of RNA yielded cDNA as the sequencing template. This table comes from immunoSEQ multiplex PCR, and its TCRdb copy is limited to in-frame clones, with some not included. This repertoire shows 150,000 to 200,000 clones, approximately 56% found once; its top ten account for about 15%.

The rearrangement links TRBV29-1 to TRBJ1-2; D not certain. The input for sequencing was CD4+ T cells sorted from blood, taken at week 0. The TCR was taken from a human donor with alopecia areata. Here the CDR3 DNA reads TGCAGCGCATGGTTCGAGTCCTATGGCTACACCTTC. Translated, it gives CSAWFESYGYTF.